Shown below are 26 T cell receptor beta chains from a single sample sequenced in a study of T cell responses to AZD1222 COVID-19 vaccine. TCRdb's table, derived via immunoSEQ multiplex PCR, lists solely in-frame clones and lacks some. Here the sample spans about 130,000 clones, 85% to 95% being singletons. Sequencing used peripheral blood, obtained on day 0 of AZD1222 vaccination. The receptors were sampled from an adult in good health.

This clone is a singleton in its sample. CDR3 residues: CAWSVLIGNKAFF. In DNA form, the CDR3 reads TGTGCCTGGAGTGTACTGATAGGGAATAAAGCTTTCTTT. The rearrangement joins TRBV30 to TRBJ1-1; the D is unclear. The CDR3 runs 13 residues. V lost 0 bases and J 9 bases, leaving 14 bases between the germline ends. The germline gives CDR1 GTSNPN, CDR2 SVGIG (reference sequence).

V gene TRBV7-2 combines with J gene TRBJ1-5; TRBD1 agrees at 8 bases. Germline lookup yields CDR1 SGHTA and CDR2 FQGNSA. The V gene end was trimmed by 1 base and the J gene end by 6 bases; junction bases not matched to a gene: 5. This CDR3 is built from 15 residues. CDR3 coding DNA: TGTGCCAGCAGCTTAGAGGCAGGGGGCTTTCAGCCCCAGCATTTT. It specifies CASSLEAGGFQPQHF.

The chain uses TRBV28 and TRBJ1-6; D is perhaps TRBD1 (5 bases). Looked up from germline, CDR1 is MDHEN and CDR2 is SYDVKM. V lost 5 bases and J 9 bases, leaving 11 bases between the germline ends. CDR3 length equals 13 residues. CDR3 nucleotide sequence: TGTGCCAGCAGTCGACTCGGGGGTTCACCCCTCCACTTT. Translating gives CASSRLGGSPLHF. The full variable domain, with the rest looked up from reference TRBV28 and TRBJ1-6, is DVKVTQSSRYLVKRTGEKVFLECVQDMDHENMFWYRQDPGLGLRLIYFSYDVKMKEKGDIPEGYSVSREKKERFSLILESASTNQTSMYLCASSRLGGSPLHFGNGTRLTVT.

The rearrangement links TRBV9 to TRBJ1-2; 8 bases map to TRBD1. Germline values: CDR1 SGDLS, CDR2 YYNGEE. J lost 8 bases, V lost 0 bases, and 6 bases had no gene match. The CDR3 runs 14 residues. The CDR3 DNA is TGTGCCAGCAGCGTAGACCTCAGGGGGCCGGGCTACACCTTC. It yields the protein CASSVDLRGPGYTF.

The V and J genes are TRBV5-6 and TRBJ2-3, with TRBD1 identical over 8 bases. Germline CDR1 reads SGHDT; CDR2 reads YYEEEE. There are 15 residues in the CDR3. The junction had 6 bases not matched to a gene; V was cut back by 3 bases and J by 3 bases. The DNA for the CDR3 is TGTGCCAGCAGCTCGACAGGGGTTTATACAGATACGCAGTATTTT. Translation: CASSSTGVYTDTQYF.

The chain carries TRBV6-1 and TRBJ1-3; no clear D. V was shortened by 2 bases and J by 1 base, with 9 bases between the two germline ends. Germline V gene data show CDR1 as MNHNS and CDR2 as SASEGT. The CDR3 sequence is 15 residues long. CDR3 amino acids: CASSEQAGSGNTIYF. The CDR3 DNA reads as TGTGCCAGCAGTGAACAGGCGGGATCTGGAAACACCATATATTTT.

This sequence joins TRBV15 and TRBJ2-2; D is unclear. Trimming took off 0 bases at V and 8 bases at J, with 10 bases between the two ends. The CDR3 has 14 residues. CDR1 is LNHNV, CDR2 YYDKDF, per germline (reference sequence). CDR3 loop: CATSRDHTTGELFF. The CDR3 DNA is TGTGCCACCAGCAGAGATCACACTACTGGGGAGCTGTTTTTT.

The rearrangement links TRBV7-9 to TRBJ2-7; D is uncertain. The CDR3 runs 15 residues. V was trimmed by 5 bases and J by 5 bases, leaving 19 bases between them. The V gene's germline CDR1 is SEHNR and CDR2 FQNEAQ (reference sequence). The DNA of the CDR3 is TGTGCCAGCAGCGCCAGCCCCACAGTGGTCAACGAGCAGTACTTC. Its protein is CASSASPTVVNEQYF.

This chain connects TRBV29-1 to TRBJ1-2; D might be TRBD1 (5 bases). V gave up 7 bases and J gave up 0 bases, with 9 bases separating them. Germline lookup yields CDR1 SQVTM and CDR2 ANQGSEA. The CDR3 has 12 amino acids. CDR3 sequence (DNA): TGCAGCGGGCCGGGGGCTAACTATGGCTACACCTTC. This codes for CSGPGANYGYTF.

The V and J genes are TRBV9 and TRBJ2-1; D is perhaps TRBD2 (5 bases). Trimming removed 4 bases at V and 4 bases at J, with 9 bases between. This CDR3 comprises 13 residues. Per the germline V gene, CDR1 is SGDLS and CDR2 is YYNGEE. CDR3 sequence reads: CASSKPGYNEQFF. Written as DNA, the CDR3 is TGTGCCAGCAGCAAACCGGGGTACAATGAGCAGTTCTTC. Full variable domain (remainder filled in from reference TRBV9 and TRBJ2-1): DSGVTQTPKHLITATGQRVTLRCSPRSGDLSVYWYQQSLDQGLQFLIQYYNGEERAKGNILERFSAQQFPDLHSELNLSSLELGDSALYFCASSKPGYNEQFFGPGTRLTVL.

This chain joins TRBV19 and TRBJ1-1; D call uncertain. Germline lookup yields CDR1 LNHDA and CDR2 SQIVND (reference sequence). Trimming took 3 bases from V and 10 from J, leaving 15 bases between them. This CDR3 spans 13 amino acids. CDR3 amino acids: CASSILPGLGAFF. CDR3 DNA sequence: TGTGCCAGTAGTATCCTCCCCGGCTTGGGAGCTTTCTTT.

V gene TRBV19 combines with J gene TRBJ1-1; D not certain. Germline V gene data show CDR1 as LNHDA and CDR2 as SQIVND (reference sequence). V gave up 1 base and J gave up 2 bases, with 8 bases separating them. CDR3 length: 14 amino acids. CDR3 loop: CASSIGSANTEAFF. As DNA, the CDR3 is TGTGCCAGTAGTATAGGCAGCGCAAACACTGAAGCTTTCTTT.

CDR3 region: CASSIRAEGYEQYF. The CDR3 DNA is TGTGCCAGTAGTATAAGGGCCGAGGGGTACGAGCAGTACTTC. The rearrangement joins TRBV19 to TRBJ2-7; D may correspond to TRBD1 or TRBD2 (5 bases each). V was clipped by 2 bases and J by 4 bases, with 12 bases between them. Germline V gene sequence: CDR1 LNHDA, CDR2 SQIVND (reference sequence). The CDR3 runs to 14 residues.

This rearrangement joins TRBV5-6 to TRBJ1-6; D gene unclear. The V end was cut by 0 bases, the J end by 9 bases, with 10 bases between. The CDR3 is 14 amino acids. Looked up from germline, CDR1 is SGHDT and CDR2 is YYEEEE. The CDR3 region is CASSLVRTPSPLHF. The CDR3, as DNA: TGTGCCAGCAGCTTGGTGAGGACCCCTTCACCCCTCCACTTT.

In nucleotides, the CDR3 is TGTGCCAGTATCCCGGGACAGTCTCCTGGCTACACCTTC. Its protein is CASIPGQSPGYTF. The chain joins TRBV6-5 to TRBJ1-2, with 7 nucleotides matching TRBD1. The CDR3 runs 13 residues. V dropped 9 bases and J dropped 7; count of bases not matched to a gene: 11. Germline lookup yields CDR1 MNHEY and CDR2 SVGAGI.

The CDR3 loop is CASNSGTTYGYTF. CDR3 bases: TGTGCCAGCAATTCCGGGACAACCTATGGCTACACCTTC. The chain combines TRBV28 with TRBJ1-2; a possible D gene is TRBD1 (6 bases). Trimming took off 7 bases at V and 4 bases at J, with 13 bases between the two ends. CDR1 MDHEN and CDR2 SYDVKM come from the germline V gene. The CDR3 has 13 residues.

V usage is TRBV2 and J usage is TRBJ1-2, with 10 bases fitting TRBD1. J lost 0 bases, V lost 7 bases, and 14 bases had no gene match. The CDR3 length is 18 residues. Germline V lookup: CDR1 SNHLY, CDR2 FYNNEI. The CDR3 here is CASNPGQGRWKANYGYTF. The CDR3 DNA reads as TGTGCCAGCAATCCGGGACAGGGGCGATGGAAAGCTAACTATGGCTACACCTTC.

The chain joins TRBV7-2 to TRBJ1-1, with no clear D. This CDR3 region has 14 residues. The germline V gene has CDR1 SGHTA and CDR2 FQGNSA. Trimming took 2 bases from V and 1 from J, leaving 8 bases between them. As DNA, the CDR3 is TGTGCCAGCAGCTTAAAATACCGGAACACTGAAGCTTTCTTT. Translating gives CASSLKYRNTEAFF.

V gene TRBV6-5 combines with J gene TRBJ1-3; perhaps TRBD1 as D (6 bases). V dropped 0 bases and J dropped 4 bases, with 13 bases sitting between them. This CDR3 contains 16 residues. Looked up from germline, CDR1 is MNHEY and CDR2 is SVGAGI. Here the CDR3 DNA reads TGTGCCAGCAGTTACTCGCACAGGGCAGGAGGAAACACCATATATTTT. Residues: CASSYSHRAGGNTIYF.

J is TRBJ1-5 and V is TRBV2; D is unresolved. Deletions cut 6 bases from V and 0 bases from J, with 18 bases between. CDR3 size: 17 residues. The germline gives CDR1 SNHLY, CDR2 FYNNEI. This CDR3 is CASSPEGVINSNQPQHF. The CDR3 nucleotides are TGTGCCAGCAGCCCCGAGGGAGTTATAAATAGCAATCAGCCCCAGCATTTT. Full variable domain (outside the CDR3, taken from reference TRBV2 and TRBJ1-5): EPEVTQTPSHQVTQMGQEVILRCVPISNHLYFYWYRQILGQKVEFLVSFYNNEISEKSEIFDDQFSVERPDGSNFTLKIRSTKLEDSAMYFCASSPEGVINSNQPQHFGDGTRLSIL.

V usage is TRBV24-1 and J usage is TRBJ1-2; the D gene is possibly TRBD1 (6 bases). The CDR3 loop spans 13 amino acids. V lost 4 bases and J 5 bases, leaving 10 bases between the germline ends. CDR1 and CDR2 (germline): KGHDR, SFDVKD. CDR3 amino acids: CATSEAQGYGYTF. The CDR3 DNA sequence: TGTGCCACCAGTGAAGCCCAGGGGTATGGCTACACCTTC.

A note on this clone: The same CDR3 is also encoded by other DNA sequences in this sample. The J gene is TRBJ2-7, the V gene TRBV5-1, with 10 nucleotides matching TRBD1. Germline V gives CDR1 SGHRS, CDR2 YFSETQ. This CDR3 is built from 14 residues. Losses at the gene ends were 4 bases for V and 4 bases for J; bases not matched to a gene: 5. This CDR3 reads CASSLGQGGYEQYF. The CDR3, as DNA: TGCGCCAGCAGCCTCGGACAGGGGGGGTACGAGCAGTACTTC. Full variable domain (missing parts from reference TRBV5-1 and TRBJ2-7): KAGVTQTPRYLIKTRGQQVTLSCSPISGHRSVSWYQQTPGQGLQFLFEYFSETQRNKGNFPGRFSGRQFSNSRSEMNVSTLELGDSALYLCASSLGQGGYEQYFGPGTRLTVT.

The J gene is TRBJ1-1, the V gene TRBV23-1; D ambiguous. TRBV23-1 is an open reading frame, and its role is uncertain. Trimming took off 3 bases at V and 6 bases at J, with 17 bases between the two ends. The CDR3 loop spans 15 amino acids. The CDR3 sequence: CASSHRPGPSAEAFF. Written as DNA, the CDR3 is TGCGCCAGCAGTCATCGCCCGGGCCCGAGCGCTGAAGCTTTCTTT.

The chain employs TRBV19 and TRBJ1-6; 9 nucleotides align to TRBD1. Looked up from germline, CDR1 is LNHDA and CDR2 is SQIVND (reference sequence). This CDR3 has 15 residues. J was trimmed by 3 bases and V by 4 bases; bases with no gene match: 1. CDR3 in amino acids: CASSRTGDYNSPLHF. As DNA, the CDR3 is TGTGCCAGTAGTAGGACAGGGGACTATAATTCACCCCTCCACTTT.

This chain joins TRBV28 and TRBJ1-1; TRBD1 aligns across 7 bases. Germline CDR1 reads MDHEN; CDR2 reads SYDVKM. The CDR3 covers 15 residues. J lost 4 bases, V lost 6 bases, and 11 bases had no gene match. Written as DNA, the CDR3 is TGTGCCAGCAGGGTGACAGGGATGGGTATCACTGAAGCTTTCTTT. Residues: CASRVTGMGITEAFF.

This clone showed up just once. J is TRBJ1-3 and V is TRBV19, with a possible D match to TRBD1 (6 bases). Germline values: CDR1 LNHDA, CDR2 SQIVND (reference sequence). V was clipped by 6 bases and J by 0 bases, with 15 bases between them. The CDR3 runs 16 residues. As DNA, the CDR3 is TGTGCCAGTAGCACCAGGGGCACGTACTCTGGAAACACCATATATTTT. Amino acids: CASSTRGTYSGNTIYF.